One and the same sample provided the 27 T cell receptor beta chains below, sequenced in a study of T cells in localized non-small cell lung cancer. Generated by immunoSEQ multiplex PCR, the TCRdb table keeps only in-frame clones and is missing some. The data contain 20,000 to 30,000 clones, less than 90% of them seen just once; the ten biggest clones take up about 1%. Material: peripheral blood, obtained before any cancer treatment. These receptors were obtained from a woman aged 35-70 years with stage I lung adenocarcinoma.

The J gene is TRBJ1-5, the V gene TRBV5-5; D is uncertain. Trimming shortened V by 0 bases and J by 4 bases, and 11 bases separated the two germline ends. The germline V gene encodes CDR1 SGHKS and CDR2 YYEKEE (reference sequence). This CDR3 is built from 15 residues. This chain's CDR3 is CASSLALPSNQPQHF. The CDR3, as DNA: TGTGCCAGCAGCTTGGCTCTACCTTCAAATCAGCCCCAGCATTTT.

This chain links TRBV19 with TRBJ1-3; D is unresolved. The CDR3 spans 13 residues. Germline lookup yields CDR1 LNHDA and CDR2 SQIVND (reference sequence). V was pared by 10 bases and J by 0 bases, with 10 bases between. CDR3 coding DNA: TGTGCCACTTACGCCGGCTCTGGAAACACCATATATTTT. Its translation is CATYAGSGNTIYF. Drawing the rest from reference TRBV19 and TRBJ1-3, the complete variable domain is DGGITQSPKYLFRKEGQNVTLSCEQNLNHDAMYWYRQDPGQGLRLIYYSQIVNDFQKGDIAEGYSVSREKKESFPLTVTSAQKNPTAFYLCATYAGSGNTIYFGEGSWLTVV.

The genes are TRBV7-2 and TRBJ2-4; perhaps TRBD1 as D (6 bases). Germline V gene sequence: CDR1 SGHTA, CDR2 FQGNSA. The length of the CDR3 is 15 residues. Deletions cut 1 base from V and 1 base from J, with 8 bases between. CDR3 amino acids: CASSLEGVAKNIQYF. The CDR3 DNA reads as TGTGCCAGCAGCTTAGAGGGGGTGGCCAAAAACATTCAGTACTTC.

The chain carries TRBV19 and TRBJ1-1; 7 bases are a match to TRBD1. This CDR3 is 16 amino acids long. Germline V gene sequence: CDR1 LNHDA, CDR2 SQIVND (reference sequence). V lost 7 bases to trimming and J lost 3 bases; unmatched junction nucleotides: 14. CDR3 nucleotide sequence: TGTGCCAGTACCCAGCGACGGGACAGAGGAGACACTGAAGCTTTCTTT. It is translated as CASTQRRDRGDTEAFF.

The rearrangement links TRBV4-3 to TRBJ1-2; 7 bases match TRBD1. The germline V gene has CDR1 LGHNA and CDR2 YSLEER. Germline trimming cut 4 bases from V and 5 bases from J; bases unmatched to any gene: 7. There are 14 residues in the CDR3. CDR3 sequence (DNA): TGCGCCAGCAGCCCGGACAGGTGGGAGTATGGCTACACCTTC. Translation: CASSPDRWEYGYTF.

This chain links TRBV5-4 with TRBJ2-5, with a tentative D call TRBD2 (5 bases). V was shortened by 4 bases and J by 5 bases, with 12 bases between the two germline ends. The CDR3 is 13 residues long. Germline CDR1 and CDR2: SGHNT and YYREEE (reference sequence). CDR3 loop: CASSPRSGETQYF. CDR3 sequence (DNA): TGTGCCAGCAGCCCCCGTTCGGGGGAGACCCAGTACTTC.

The rearrangement joins TRBV9 to TRBJ1-2; 9 bases are a match to TRBD1. CDR3 length: 14 amino acids. Germline V gives CDR1 SGDLS, CDR2 YYNGEE. The trim removed 4 bases at V and 3 bases at J, leaving 4 bases unmatched. CDR3 bases: TGTGCCAGCAGCCCGGACAGGGGAGACTATGGCTACACCTTC. Translating it yields CASSPDRGDYGYTF.

The CDR3 DNA reads TGTGCCAGCTCCTACTCCGGGACTGCGAACACCGGGGAGCTGTTTTTT. Its translation: CASSYSGTANTGELFF. The gene calls are TRBV18 and TRBJ2-2; tentative D call: TRBD2 (6 bases). CDR1 is KGHSH and CDR2 is LQKENI in the germline V gene. The CDR3 is 16 amino acids. The germline V and J ends were trimmed by 6 bases and 0 bases, with 14 bases remaining between them.

This rearrangement joins TRBV10-3 to TRBJ1-1; TRBD1 might be the D (5 bases). Germline CDR1 reads ENHRY; CDR2 reads SYGVKD. Trimming pared 3 bases from V and 2 bases from J, leaving 10 bases between. The length of the CDR3 is 14 residues. In DNA form, the CDR3 reads TGTGCCATCAGTGACAGGGTCGGCAACACTGAAGCTTTCTTT. The encoded protein is CAISDRVGNTEAFF.

The chain recombines TRBV7-2 with TRBJ2-7; D unclear. V gave up 0 bases and J gave up 0 bases, with 6 bases separating them. From germline, CDR1 is SGHTA and CDR2 FQGNSA. CDR3 length: 14 amino acids. CDR3 nucleotides: TGTGCCAGCAGCTTAGCTATGAGCTCCTACGAGCAGTACTTC. Its translation is CASSLAMSSYEQYF. Full variable domain (remainder filled in from reference TRBV7-2 and TRBJ2-7): GAGVSQSPSNKVTEKGKDVELRCDPISGHTALYWYRQSLGQGLEFLIYFQGNSAPDKSGLPSDRFSAERTGGSVSTLTIQRTQQEDSAVYLCASSLAMSSYEQYFGPGTRLTVT.

This chain joins TRBV7-8 and TRBJ1-5; tentatively, D is TRBD1 (5 bases). V lost 1 base and J lost 6, with 10 bases in between. Germline lookup yields CDR1 SGHVS and CDR2 FQNEAQ. The CDR3 contains 14 residues. The chain's CDR3 is CASSLVGGTQPQHF. The CDR3 coding sequence is TGTGCCAGCAGCTTAGTGGGGGGAACTCAGCCCCAGCATTTT.

This chain uses TRBV28 with TRBJ2-3; 9 nucleotides agree with TRBD1. V lost 4 bases to trimming and J lost 2 bases; unmatched junction nucleotides: 7. The CDR3 is 16 amino acids. The germline V gene encodes CDR1 MDHEN and CDR2 SYDVKM. CDR3 coding DNA: TGTGCCAGCAGTTCCTCGGGGACAGGGACCACAGATACGCAGTATTTT. It encodes CASSSSGTGTTDTQYF.

The chain joins TRBV19 to TRBJ1-3; unclear D gene. CDR1 LNHDA and CDR2 SQIVND come from the germline V gene (reference sequence). The CDR3 has 11 residues. Trimming removed 7 bases from V and 2 bases from J, with 3 bases in between. CDR3 coding DNA: TGTGCCAGTACGGCTGGAAACACCATATATTTT. Amino acids: CASTAGNTIYF.

This clone has only one observation. The chain recombines TRBV9 with TRBJ2-5; the D gene is possibly TRBD2 (5 bases). Germline lookup yields CDR1 SGDLS and CDR2 YYNGEE. Trimming took off 4 bases at V and 5 bases at J, with 18 bases between the two ends. This CDR3 contains 15 residues. The CDR3 sequence: CASSPSRRAWETQYF. The CDR3 DNA sequence: TGTGCCAGCAGCCCCTCAAGGCGGGCCTGGGAGACCCAGTACTTC.

The chain has TRBV5-1 and TRBJ1-4; 8 bases fit TRBD1. The CDR3 has 16 amino acids. Looked up from germline, CDR1 is SGHRS and CDR2 is YFSETQ. V lost 4 bases, J lost 2 bases, and 7 bases stayed unmatched. The CDR3: CASSRQGAVTNEKLFF. The CDR3 DNA reads TGCGCCAGCAGCCGTCAGGGGGCCGTCACTAATGAAAAACTGTTTTTT.

The gene calls are TRBV29-1 and TRBJ2-5, with D possibly matching TRBD2 (6 bases). CDR3 length: 12 amino acids. V lost 8 bases and J 7 bases, leaving 17 bases between the germline ends. Germline assignment: CDR1 SQVTM and CDR2 ANQGSEA. CDR3 region: CSWGEWRGTQYF. The CDR3 coding sequence is TGCAGCTGGGGGGAGTGGCGGGGGACCCAGTACTTC.

This chain connects TRBV28 to TRBJ1-3; no definite D call. Looked up from germline, CDR1 is MDHEN and CDR2 is SYDVKM. The V end lost 3 bases, the J end lost 0 bases, and 15 bases lay between the germline ends. This CDR3 has 17 amino acids. CDR3 residues: CASSFHAFAVSGNTIYF. DNA of the CDR3: TGTGCCAGCAGTTTCCATGCTTTCGCGGTCTCTGGAAACACCATATATTTT.

This clone appeared a single time. This rearrangement joins TRBV11-2 to TRBJ2-7; no clear D gene. Per germline, CDR1 SGHAT and CDR2 FQNNGV. Between the trimmed V and J ends, which lost 3 bases and 1 base, there was a span of 13 bases. The CDR3 has 15 residues. The CDR3 protein is CASSLARTVSYEQYF. In nucleotides, the CDR3 is TGTGCCAGCAGCTTGGCTAGGACGGTTTCCTACGAGCAGTACTTC.

CDR3 DNA sequence: TGCGCCAGCAGCCAGATCACAGGGGACTCTGGGGCCAACGTCCTGACTTTC. It codes for CASSQITGDSGANVLTF. J is TRBJ2-6 and V is TRBV4-3; 7 bases map to TRBD1. The germline gives CDR1 LGHNA, CDR2 YSLEER. V lost 3 bases, J lost 0 bases, and 5 bases stayed unmatched. CDR3 length equals 17 residues.

The chain links TRBV9 to TRBJ1-1, with D unresolved. Germline assignment: CDR1 SGDLS and CDR2 YYNGEE. The CDR3 runs 12 residues. V dropped 0 bases and J dropped 6 bases, with 6 bases sitting between them. CDR3 in DNA: TGTGCCAGCAGCGTAGATGAGGCTGAAGCTTTCTTT. It is translated as CASSVDEAEAFF.

The J gene is TRBJ2-2, the V gene TRBV18; 9 positions agree with TRBD1. Germline assignment: CDR1 KGHSH and CDR2 LQKENI. CDR3 length equals 16 residues. Trimming removed 5 bases from V and 4 bases from J; junction bases left unmatched: 8. The CDR3 DNA follows: TGTGCCAGCTCAACTACAGGGGGCGCGATCACCGGGGAGCTGTTTTTT. This translates into CASSTTGGAITGELFF.

This rearrangement joins TRBV6-1 to TRBJ1-5; no clear D gene. V gave up 1 base and J gave up 6 bases, with 13 bases separating them. The CDR3 loop spans 15 amino acids. Germline lookup yields CDR1 MNHNS and CDR2 SASEGT. This CDR3 reads CASSEGRNWPQPQHF. CDR3 nucleotide sequence: TGTGCCAGCAGTGAAGGGCGTAACTGGCCTCAGCCCCAGCATTTT.

The chain links TRBV7-2 to TRBJ2-7; D is tentatively TRBD1 or TRBD2 (5 bases each). The V gene lost 5 bases and the J gene lost 0 bases, with 11 bases spanning the gap. This CDR3 is built from 14 residues. The V gene's germline CDR1 is SGHTA and CDR2 FQGNSA. The CDR3 DNA reads as TGTGCCAGCAGCCCCTGGGACGGCTCCTACGAGCAGTACTTC. Residues: CASSPWDGSYEQYF.

This clone is a singleton in its sample. This chain connects TRBV5-1 to TRBJ1-1, with 8 nucleotides matching TRBD1. CDR3 length equals 15 residues. From germline, CDR1 is SGHRS and CDR2 YFSETQ. With V trimmed by 3 bases and J by 1 base, 5 bases remained unmatched. The CDR3 sequence is CASSWTGTGNTEAFF. DNA of the CDR3: TGCGCCAGCAGCTGGACCGGGACAGGGAACACTGAAGCTTTCTTT.

V gene TRBV4-1 combines with J gene TRBJ2-3; 7 nucleotides agree with TRBD2. This CDR3 spans 15 amino acids. V shed 2 bases and J 1 base; nucleotides not matched to a gene: 3. Germline assignment: CDR1 MGHRA and CDR2 YSYEKL. CDR3: CASSQRAGGTDTQYF. DNA for the CDR3: TGCGCCAGCAGCCAAAGGGCGGGGGGCACAGATACGCAGTATTTT.

The rearrangement joins TRBV7-9 to TRBJ2-3; TRBD1 is a possible D gene (5 bases). The germline V and J ends were trimmed by 5 bases and 5 bases, with 11 bases remaining between them. The CDR3 contains 13 residues. The germline V gene encodes CDR1 SEHNR and CDR2 FQNEAQ (reference sequence). CDR3 in amino acids: CASSARQIDTQYF. The CDR3 nucleotides read TGTGCCAGCAGCGCGAGACAGATAGATACGCAGTATTTT.

The chain uses TRBV27 and TRBJ1-6; the match to TRBD1 covers 10 bases. The V gene's germline CDR1 is MNHEY and CDR2 SMNVEV (reference sequence). The CDR3 has 16 amino acids. V was clipped by 5 bases and J by 8 bases; unmatched bases: 9. CDR3 in DNA: TGTGCCAGCAGTCATCCGGGACAGGGGTCCTATTCACCCCTCCACTTT. It yields the protein CASSHPGQGSYSPLHF.